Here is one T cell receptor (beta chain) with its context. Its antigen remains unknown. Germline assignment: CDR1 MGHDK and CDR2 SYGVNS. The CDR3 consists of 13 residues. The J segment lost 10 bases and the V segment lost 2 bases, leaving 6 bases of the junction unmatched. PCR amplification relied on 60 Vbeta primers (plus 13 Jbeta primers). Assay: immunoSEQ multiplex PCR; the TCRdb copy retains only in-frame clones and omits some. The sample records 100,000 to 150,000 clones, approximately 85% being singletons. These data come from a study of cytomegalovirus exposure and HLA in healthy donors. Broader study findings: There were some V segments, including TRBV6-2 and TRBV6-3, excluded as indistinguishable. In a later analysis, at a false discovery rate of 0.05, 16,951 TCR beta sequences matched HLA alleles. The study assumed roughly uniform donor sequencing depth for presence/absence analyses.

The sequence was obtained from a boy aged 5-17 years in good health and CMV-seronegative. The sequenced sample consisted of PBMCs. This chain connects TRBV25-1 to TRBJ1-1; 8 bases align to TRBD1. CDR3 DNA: TGTGCCAGCAGTGAAACAGGGGGGACGAGAGCTTTCTTT. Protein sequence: CASSETGGTRAFF.